One and the same sample provided the 3 T cell receptor beta chains below, sequenced in a study of T cell changes during pregnancy in multiple sclerosis. TCRdb's table, derived via immunoSEQ multiplex PCR, lists solely in-frame clones and lacks some. The repertoire holds 93,000 or so clones, with 75% to 95% as singletons. The sample was peripheral blood, taken before pregnancy. These receptors were collected from a female donor with multiple sclerosis, enrolled in a pregnancy study.

The chain has TRBV14 and TRBJ2-5; D is possibly TRBD2 (6 bases). The CDR3 loop spans 15 amino acids. In germline, CDR1 is SGHDN, CDR2 FVKESK. The V gene lost 1 base and the J gene lost 14 bases, with 23 bases spanning the gap. DNA of the CDR3: TGTGCCAGCAGCCAAGCTGGCGGGGCCCGACTCCATTTATACTTC. Its protein is CASSQAGGARLHLYF.

The chain recombines TRBV7-7 with TRBJ2-5, with D tentatively TRBD1 (5 bases). With 2 bases removed from V and 5 bases from J, the gap between germline ends came to 9 bases. The CDR3 covers 13 residues. Per the germline V gene, CDR1 is SSHAT and CDR2 is FNYEAQ (reference sequence). In nucleotides, the CDR3 is TGTGCCAGCAGCTTATACAAGGGGGAGACCCAGTACTTC. It encodes CASSLYKGETQYF.

Only a few counts were recorded for this clone. Its ends do not fully match the called genes, so a read error is possible. V is TRBV5-1 and J is TRBJ1-1, with D tentatively TRBD1 (6 bases). The length of the CDR3 is 12 residues. Germline CDR1 is SGHRS and CDR2 is YFSETQ. The CDR3 loop reads CASSDRDTEAFF. CDR3 DNA sequence: TGCGCCAGCAGCGACCGGGACACCGAAGCTTTCTTT. Complete variable domain (other parts from reference TRBV5-1 and TRBJ1-1): KAGVTQTPRYLIKTRGQQVTLSCSPISGHRSVSWYQQTPGQGLQFLFEYFSETQRNKGNFPGRFSGRQFSNSRSEMNVSTLELGDSALYLCASSDRDTEAFFGQGTRLTVV.